This T cell receptor beta chain appears in the sequencing data of a study of blood T cell repertoires in COVID-19. Turning to the study itself: The cDNA or gDNA used as material had been derived from T cells, B-cell-depleted T cells, or PBMCs.

The CDR3 is 16 residues long. V gave up 3 bases and J gave up 0 bases; unmatched junction bases: 7. Germline CDR1 reads SGHVS; CDR2 reads FNYEAQ. Seattle's enrolled individuals joined amid active infection and were then monitored longitudinally. Assay: immunoSEQ multiplex PCR; the TCRdb copy retains only in-frame clones and omits some. The sample lists under 200,000 clones, 75% to 85% occurring once. The sequence came from a woman in her thirties or forties with COVID-19, enrolled during active disease. This chain links TRBV7-6 with TRBJ2-7; TRBD1 agrees at 8 bases. The sample consisted of peripheral blood. The CDR3 DNA reads as TGTGCCAGCAGCTTCCATTGGACAGGGAGCTCCTACGAGCAGTACTTC. Its translation is CASSFHWTGSSYEQYF.